The 31 T cell receptor beta chains below come from one sample, sequenced in a study of cytomegalovirus exposure and HLA in healthy donors. The primer mix had 60 Vbeta and 13 Jbeta primers. The repertoire was sequenced with immunoSEQ multiplex PCR; TCRdb's copy has only in-frame clones and lacks some. The sample records roughly 130,000 clones, 75% to 85% being singletons. Sequencing input: PBMCs. The receptor source for this set is a man aged 25 to 45 in good health and CMV-seronegative.

V gene TRBV5-6 combines with J gene TRBJ2-3, with 10 nucleotides matching TRBD1. Germline CDR1 SGHDT, CDR2 YYEEEE. The junction had 7 bases not matched to a gene; V was cut back by 4 bases and J by 2 bases. This CDR3 spans 16 amino acids. Written as DNA, the CDR3 is TGTGCCAGCAGCGGGCCGGGACAGGGGTCCACAGATACGCAGTATTTT. This encodes CASSGPGQGSTDTQYF.

The J gene is TRBJ1-3, the V gene TRBV28, with 8 bases that match TRBD1. CDR1 is MDHEN and CDR2 is SYDVKM in the germline V gene. The J segment lost 0 bases and the V segment lost 3 bases, leaving 10 bases of the junction unmatched. The CDR3 spans 18 residues. CDR3 sequence: CASSFSGQDPPSGNTIYF. The DNA for the CDR3 is TGTGCCAGCAGTTTTTCGGGACAGGACCCTCCCTCTGGAAACACCATATATTTT.

As for this clone: The same CDR3 also results from other DNA sequences found in this sample. The chain uses TRBV5-1 and TRBJ2-3; D gene unclear. CDR1 is SGHRS and CDR2 is YFSETQ in the germline V gene. The ends were cut back, 2 bases at V and 1 base at J, with 8 bases in the middle. The CDR3 runs 14 residues. The CDR3 coding sequence is TGCGCCAGCAGCTTAGGCGGCCGCACAGATACGCAGTATTTT. It codes for CASSLGGRTDTQYF.

The CDR3 DNA sequence: TGTGCCAGCAGCCGCGGGACAGGGAAGGCGCCCCAGCATTTT. It codes for CASSRGTGKAPQHF. V usage is TRBV9 and J usage is TRBJ1-5; 9 bases agree with TRBD1. There are 14 residues in the CDR3. V was clipped by 4 bases and J by 9 bases; unmatched bases: 8. Germline assignment: CDR1 SGDLS and CDR2 YYNGEE.

The rearrangement uses TRBV9 and TRBJ2-1, with TRBD2 identical over 7 bases. This CDR3 is 12 amino acids long. Per the germline V gene, CDR1 is SGDLS and CDR2 is YYNGEE. Trimming at V came to 3 bases and at J to 9 bases, leaving 3 bases not matched to a gene. This chain's CDR3 is CASSGGGFEQFF. The CDR3 nucleotides read TGTGCCAGCAGCGGCGGGGGTTTTGAGCAGTTCTTC.

This chain connects TRBV6-5 to TRBJ1-1, with 10 bases lining up with TRBD1. The ends lost 10 bases at V and 4 bases at J; junction bases unmatched: 6. CDR1 is MNHEY and CDR2 is SVGAGI in the germline V gene. This CDR3 region has 13 residues. This CDR3 reads CAIRRDRGTEAFF. The CDR3 nucleotides are TGTGCCATTCGCCGGGACAGGGGCACTGAAGCTTTCTTT.

This chain uses TRBV28 with TRBJ2-4; TRBD2 agrees at 7 bases. Germline V gene sequence: CDR1 MDHEN, CDR2 SYDVKM. The CDR3 spans 14 residues. Unmatched junction bases numbered 9, after V lost 3 bases and J lost 10 bases. For the CDR3, the DNA is TGTGCCAGCAGTTTTATGGGGGGGGTCGGTATTCAGTACTTC. Its translation is CASSFMGGVGIQYF.

The V gene is TRBV6-1, the J gene TRBJ1-5, with 8 nucleotides matching TRBD1. V trimming: 2 bases; J trimming: 1 base; junction bases outside the gene matches: 1. The CDR3 extends over 15 amino acids. Germline-derived CDR1 and CDR2 are MNHNS and SASEGT. The CDR3 here is CASSETGGSNQPQHF. In nucleotides, the CDR3 is TGTGCCAGCAGTGAAACAGGGGGAAGCAATCAGCCCCAGCATTTT.

The rearrangement joins TRBV4-3 to TRBJ2-3; D unclear. Deletions cut 0 bases from V and 6 bases from J, with 16 bases between. The CDR3 is 16 amino acids. CDR1 LGHNA and CDR2 YSLEER come from the germline V gene. CDR3 region: CASSQEIATQPDTQYF. The CDR3 DNA is TGCGCCAGCAGCCAAGAAATAGCAACACAACCCGATACGCAGTATTTT.

The V gene is TRBV5-4, the J gene TRBJ2-3; perhaps TRBD2 as D (6 bases). This CDR3 is 16 amino acids long. The V end lost 2 bases, the J end lost 2 bases, and 15 bases lay between the germline ends. Germline CDR1 SGHNT, CDR2 YYREEE (reference sequence). In DNA, the CDR3 is TGTGCCAGCAGCTTACTTGGTAGCGGTACCACAGATACGCAGTATTTT. Translation: CASSLLGSGTTDTQYF.

The chain couples TRBV28 to TRBJ2-7; D gene ambiguous. Germline values: CDR1 MDHEN, CDR2 SYDVKM. The CDR3 extends over 12 amino acids. V was shortened by 6 bases and J by 12 bases, with 18 bases between the two germline ends. CDR3 in DNA: TGTGCCAGCAGCTCACTGGGCTACCTTGCGTACTTC. Its protein product is CASSSLGYLAYF. The variable domain in full, with the rest retrieved from reference TRBV28 and TRBJ2-7, is DVKVTQSSRYLVKRTGEKVFLECVQDMDHENMFWYRQDPGLGLRLIYFSYDVKMKEKGDIPEGYSVSREKKERFSLILESASTNQTSMYLCASSSLGYLAYFGPGTRLTVT.

This chain uses TRBV5-6 with TRBJ2-2; D possibly corresponds to TRBD1 (5 bases). CDR1 and CDR2 from the germline V gene are SGHDT and YYEEEE. The CDR3 covers 16 residues. V gave up 1 base and J gave up 2 bases, with 12 bases separating them. CDR3 coding DNA: TGTGCCAGCAGCTTGTTGACAGACCTAAACACCGGGGAGCTGTTTTTT. This translates into CASSLLTDLNTGELFF.

This clone was seen just once. One end of the junction is discordant with germline, which a read error may explain. This CDR3 is also generated by other DNA sequences in the sample. The chain uses TRBV28 and TRBJ2-7; 10 nucleotides line up with TRBD1. CDR3 length: 12 residues. From germline, CDR1 is MDHEN and CDR2 SYDVKM. This CDR3 is CASRDRGYEQYF. The CDR3 bases are TGCGCCAGCAGGGACAGGGGCTACGAGCAGTACTTC.

This sequence joins TRBV7-9 and TRBJ2-5; D is unclear. The tail of the sequence fits TRBJ2-7 better, so the J call may be wrong. Germline V CDR1 and CDR2: SEHNR, FQNEAQ (reference sequence). The CDR3 length is 14 residues. DNA for the CDR3: TGTGCCAGCAGCTTCCCGAGAAGTTCCTACGAGCAGTACTTC. It codes for CASSFPRSSYEQYF.

V gene TRBV5-6 combines with J gene TRBJ2-5; 9 bases line up with TRBD2. Trimming cost V 6 bases and J 1 base; bases outside gene matches: 4. The germline gives CDR1 SGHDT, CDR2 YYEEEE. This CDR3 contains 14 residues. This CDR3 reads CASNLAGLQETQYF. Written as DNA, the CDR3 is TGTGCCAGCAACCTAGCGGGGCTCCAAGAGACCCAGTACTTC.

The chain is built from TRBV6-4 and TRBJ2-3; perhaps TRBD1 as D (6 bases). The CDR3 is 18 residues long. Trimming cost V 5 bases and J 2 bases, with 23 bases left between them. Germline loops: CDR1 MRHNA, CDR2 SNTAGT. The CDR3 DNA reads as TGTGCCAGCAGTCGCGCATTTGGACAGTCCCTTAACACAGATACGCAGTATTTT. It is translated as CASSRAFGQSLNTDTQYF.

V and J are TRBV19 and TRBJ1-2; the D gene is possibly TRBD1 (5 bases). This CDR3 is built from 14 residues. CDR1 and CDR2 from the germline V gene are LNHDA and SQIVND (reference sequence). The V end was cut by 3 bases, the J end by 6 bases, with 14 bases between. The CDR3 spells CASSMLAGYNGYTF. The CDR3 DNA follows: TGTGCCAGTAGTATGTTGGCAGGGTACAATGGCTACACCTTC.

This chain connects TRBV15 to TRBJ2-3; D remains ambiguous. Germline assignment: CDR1 LNHNV and CDR2 YYDKDF (reference sequence). The CDR3 runs 15 residues. Trimming removed 3 bases at V and 5 bases at J, with 15 bases between. For the CDR3, the DNA is TGTGCCACCAGCAGGTTGTTGGGCGCGAGAGATACGCAGTATTTT. Translation: CATSRLLGARDTQYF.

With respect to this clone: One end of the junction varies from germline; a read error may be responsible. The V call is TRBV7-7, the J call TRBJ2-1, with 12 bases identical to TRBD2. CDR1 is SSHAT and CDR2 is FNYEAQ in the germline V gene (reference sequence). This CDR3 has 15 residues. The CDR3 DNA sequence: TGTGCTAGCAGCCCCTCGACTAGCGGGAGTAATGAGCAGTTCTTC. As protein: CASSPSTSGSNEQFF.

This sequence joins TRBV27 and TRBJ2-7, with TRBD1 as a possible D gene (6 bases). Trimming took 0 bases from V and 0 from J, leaving 9 bases between them. The CDR3 is made up of 15 amino acids. Germline values: CDR1 MNHEY, CDR2 SMNVEV (reference sequence). CDR3 amino acids: CASSLSGDTSYEQYF. CDR3 sequence (DNA): TGTGCCAGCAGTTTATCGGGGGACACCTCCTACGAGCAGTACTTC.

The chain has TRBV5-4 and TRBJ2-5; D may be TRBD2 (5 bases). The better agreement between TRBJ2-7 and the DNA end casts doubt on the J call. CDR3 length: 14 amino acids. The germline V gene encodes CDR1 SGHNT and CDR2 YYREEE (reference sequence). In DNA form, the CDR3 reads TGTGCCAGCAGCTTGACGAGCGGAAACTACGAGCAGTACTTC. Its protein is CASSLTSGNYEQYF.

The V call is TRBV7-8, the J call TRBJ2-7, with D possibly TRBD1 on 5 matching bases. The CDR3 is 11 amino acids. In germline, CDR1 is SGHVS, CDR2 FQNEAQ. V was pared by 8 bases and J by 2 bases, with 7 bases between. For the CDR3, the DNA is TGTGCCAGCGGCAGGGCCTACGAGCAGTACTTC. This sequence encodes CASGRAYEQYF.

The chain is built from TRBV7-3 and TRBJ1-2, with D tentatively TRBD1 (5 bases). Trimming left V 2 bases short and J 6 bases short, with 10 bases between. CDR3 length equals 13 residues. Germline V gene sequence: CDR1 SGHTA, CDR2 FQGTGA. CDR3 sequence reads: CASSLEAGDGYTF. DNA of the CDR3: TGTGCCAGCAGCTTAGAGGCGGGGGATGGCTACACCTTC.

The chain recombines TRBV6-1 with TRBJ2-1; TRBD1 aligns across 7 bases. The CDR3 contains 15 residues. CDR1 is MNHNS and CDR2 is SASEGT in the germline V gene. V was clipped by 4 bases and J by 4 bases; unmatched bases: 7. The DNA for the CDR3 is TGTGCCAGCAGTGTCTGGGACAGATCATACAATGAGCAGTTCTTC. Residues: CASSVWDRSYNEQFF.

This clone was counted between two and nine times. Other DNA sequences within the sample encode an identical CDR3. The V call is TRBV6-1, the J call TRBJ1-1, with D unclear. The CDR3 has 14 amino acids. V was clipped by 8 bases and J by 4 bases, with 17 bases between them. CDR1 is MNHNS and CDR2 is SASEGT in the germline V gene. CDR3 DNA: TGTGCCAGCTCTTTGTGGGGAGAGGGCACTGAAGCTTTCTTT. Its translation is CASSLWGEGTEAFF.

The table lists this clone with a count of one. This chain connects TRBV6-5 to TRBJ1-1, with D possibly TRBD1 on 5 matching bases. CDR1 and CDR2 from the germline V gene are MNHEY and SVGAGI. This CDR3 is 13 amino acids long. V lost 4 bases and J 4 bases, leaving 10 bases between the germline ends. The CDR3 DNA follows: TGTGCCAGCAGTTCCGGACAACGCACTGAAGCTTTCTTT. Its translation is CASSSGQRTEAFF.

The chain is built from TRBV27 and TRBJ2-2; 10 bases are a match to TRBD2. Germline CDR1 is MNHEY and CDR2 is SMNVEV (reference sequence). The ends lost 3 bases at V and 4 bases at J; junction bases unmatched: 2. The CDR3 is 15 residues long. The CDR3 sequence is CASSFLAGVTGELFF. DNA of the CDR3: TGTGCCAGCAGTTTTCTAGCGGGAGTCACCGGGGAGCTGTTTTTT.

V and J are TRBV4-1 and TRBJ2-1; 7 bases match TRBD2. The CDR3 has 16 residues. Losses at the gene ends were 3 bases for V and 2 bases for J; bases not matched to a gene: 7. In germline, CDR1 is MGHRA, CDR2 YSYEKL. CDR3: CASSQYKLATYNEQFF. Here the CDR3 DNA reads TGCGCCAGCAGCCAGTATAAACTAGCGACCTACAATGAGCAGTTCTTC.

The chain combines TRBV7-9 with TRBJ2-7; TRBD2 agrees at 13 bases. This CDR3 spans 14 amino acids. Trimming at V came to 4 bases and at J to 4 bases, leaving 1 base not matched to a gene. Germline CDR1 is SEHNR and CDR2 is FQNEAQ (reference sequence). The CDR3: CASSSTSGRYEQYF. The CDR3 coding sequence is TGTGCCAGCAGCTCGACTAGCGGGAGGTACGAGCAGTACTTC.

The chain links TRBV4-1 to TRBJ2-7; 8 nucleotides align to TRBD2. After removal of 4 bases from V and 3 bases from J, the junction contained 14 bases not matched to a gene. CDR1 is MGHRA and CDR2 is YSYEKL in the germline V gene. The CDR3 totals 17 residues. CDR3 sequence reads: CASSPKGGTSTYYEQYF. In nucleotides, the CDR3 is TGCGCCAGCAGCCCCAAGGGGGGGACTAGTACGTACTACGAGCAGTACTTC.

The rearrangement links TRBV7-9 to TRBJ2-3, with 10 nucleotides matching TRBD1. CDR3 length equals 15 residues. Trimming at V came to 2 bases and at J to 4 bases, leaving 3 bases not matched to a gene. Germline V gene data show CDR1 as SEHNR and CDR2 as FQNEAQ (reference sequence). CDR3 region: CASSLTTGGADTQYF. CDR3 DNA sequence: TGTGCCAGCAGCTTAACGACAGGGGGCGCAGATACGCAGTATTTT.